This is a list of T cell receptor beta chains from one sample in a study of regulatory T cells in long-lasting Graves disease. TCRdb called the multiplex PCR reads again in MiXCR, with one record for every CDR3 protein. The table has a few hundred thousand distinct CDR3 sequences, approximately 18% seen once. The same sample was also studied in work on T cells in Graves' hyperthyroidism and ophthalmopathy.

The sample consisted of peripheral blood mononuclear cells (PBMCs), taken at new diagnosis, from a patient treated with antithyroid drugs. The receptors were sampled from a woman aged 25 to 39 with Graves disease. The CDR3 runs from the conserved cysteine through the conserved F or W. Fields, in order: clone size, J gene, V gene, CDR3 length, D gene, CDR3 protein, CDR3 DNA. The D gene is left open where the match is weak. Clone size appears in some rows only: once, few, many, or a class for an expanded clone.

many | TRBJ1-6 | TRBV28 | 15 | NA | CASTTGTNYNSPLHF | TGTGCCAGCACCACCGGGACAAACTATAATTCACCCCTCCACTTT
many | TRBJ2-1 | TRBV2 | 14 | NA | CASSHPGTYNEQFF | TGTGCCAGCAGTCACCCAGGGACTTACAATGAGCAGTTCTTC
few | TRBJ2-2 | TRBV11-2 | 16 | NA | CASSLEGGTRAGELFF | TGTGCCAGCAGCTTAGAGGGGGGAACAAGGGCCGGGGAGCTGTTTTTT
few | TRBJ2-4 | TRBV6-2/TRBV6-3 | 15 | NA | CASSHPAPARNIQYF | TGTGCCAGCAGTCACCCTGCCCCAGCCAGGAACATTCAGTACTTC
many | TRBJ2-1 | TRBV11-2 | 14 | NA | CASSLVRGNNEQFF | TGTGCCAGCAGCTTAGTCCGGGGCAACAATGAGCAGTTCTTC
many | TRBJ2-7 | TRBV15 | 17 | NA | CATSRDPATQRDYEQYF | TGTGCCACCAGCAGAGATCCTGCGACCCAGAGGGACTACGAGCAGTACTTC
many | TRBJ1-4 | TRBV6-5 | 17 | TRBD1 | CASSSGAGGLTNEKLFF | TGTGCCAGCAGTTCGGGGGCAGGGGGCCTCACTAATGAAAAACTGTTTTTT
many | TRBJ1-6 | TRBV3-1 | 16 | TRBD1 | CASSFAGQGRGSPLHF | TGTGCCAGCAGCTTTGCGGGACAGGGGAGGGGTTCACCCCTCCACTTT
many | TRBJ1-2 | TRBV28 | 16 | TRBD1 | CASSSPGTGFGYGYTF | TGTGCCAGCAGTAGCCCCGGGACAGGGTTCGGCTATGGCTACACCTTC
many | TRBJ1-2 | TRBV19 | 14 | NA | CASSMDSQNYGYTF | TGTGCCAGTAGTATGGACTCACAAAACTATGGCTACACCTTC
few | TRBJ2-1 | TRBV19 | 11 | TRBD2 | CASSKREMRFF | TGTGCCAGTAGTAAGCGGGAAATGAGGTTCTTC
few | TRBJ2-3 | TRBV15 | 14 | NA | CATKPGASTDTQYF | TGTGCCACCAAGCCAGGGGCTAGCACAGATACGCAGTATTTT
NA | TRBJ1-1 | TRBV10-3 | 15 | TRBD1 | CAIRGGQGARTEAFF | TGTGCCATCAGGGGAGGGCAGGGGGCTCGGACTGAAGCTTTCTTT
many | TRBJ2-7 | TRBV7-8 | 15 | TRBD2 | CASSLIAGGLHEQYF | TGTGCCAGCAGCTTAATTGCGGGAGGGCTCCACGAGCAGTACTTC
many | TRBJ2-1 | TRBV7-9 | 14 | NA | CASSLGFTFDEQFF | TGTGCCAGCAGCTTAGGGTTTACTTTCGATGAGCAGTTCTTC
many | TRBJ2-3 | TRBV20-1 | 15 | NA | CSAQRGGRGTDTQYF | TGCAGTGCTCAAAGGGGGGGACGGGGAACAGATACGCAGTATTTT
NA | TRBJ2-1 | TRBV10-2 | 17 | NA | CASSEKILGLKMGEQFF | TGCGCCAGCAGTGAGAAAATTCTGGGTCTTAAGATGGGAGAGCAGTTCTTC
many | TRBJ1-6 | TRBV6-2/TRBV6-3 | 15 | NA | CASSYSRNFNSPLHF | TGTGCCAGCAGTTACTCGAGGAACTTTAATTCACCCCTCCACTTT
many | TRBJ2-7 | TRBV11-2 | 14 | NA | CASSYSDLGYEQYF | TGTGCCAGCAGCTACAGCGATTTAGGTTACGAGCAGTACTTC
many | TRBJ2-7 | TRBV2 | 15 | TRBD1 | CASSESTGTRAEQYF | TGTGCCAGCAGTGAATCGACAGGGACCAGGGCCGAGCAGTACTTC
many | TRBJ1-1 | TRBV7-2 | 14 | NA | CASSLTGWATEAFF | TGTGCCAGCAGCCTAACAGGGTGGGCCACTGAAGCTTTCTTT
many | TRBJ1-1 | TRBV6-1 | 16 | NA | CAINSDGGGTNTEAFF | TGTGCCATAAATAGCGACGGGGGGGGGACGAACACTGAAGCTTTCTTT
once | TRBJ2-6 | TRBV15 | 16 | NA | CATSRDRPSGANVLTF | TGTGCCACCAGCAGAGATCGGCCCTCTGGGGCCAACGTCCTGACTTTC
few | TRBJ1-4 | TRBV5-1 | 15 | NA | CASSLAWGKGEKLFF | TGCGCCAGCAGCTTGGCCTGGGGGAAGGGGGAAAAACTGTTTTTT
many | TRBJ1-1 | TRBV6-5 | 18 | TRBD1 | CASSSLGTGTLGLTEAFF | TGTGCCAGCAGTTCCCTCGGGACAGGGACGTTGGGGCTCACTGAAGCTTTCTTT
NA | TRBJ1-1 | TRBV28 | 16 | TRBD1 | CASSLSSGQGSTEAFF | TGTGCCAGCAGTTTATCGTCGGGACAGGGTTCGACTGAAGCTTTCTTT
NA | TRBJ2-1 | TRBV30 | 15 | TRBD2 | CAWSARGGRGNEQFF | TGTGCCTGGAGTGCCCGGGGGGGCCGTGGCAATGAGCAGTTCTTC
many | TRBJ1-6 | TRBV2 | 15 | NA | CASSRHPSYNSPLHF | TGTGCCAGCAGTCGACACCCCTCCTATAATTCACCCCTCCACTTT
many | TRBJ1-6 | TRBV25-1 | 16 | NA | CASSERAGSYNSPLHF | TGTGCCAGCAGTGAAAGGGCGGGGTCCTATAATTCACCCCTCCACTTT
many | TRBJ2-7 | TRBV2 | 15 | TRBD2 | CASSTFIAGTYEQYF | TGTGCCAGCAGCACCTTCATAGCGGGGACCTACGAGCAGTACTTC
many | TRBJ1-1 | TRBV27 | 15 | NA | CASSPWTVLNTEAFF | TGTGCCAGCAGTCCCTGGACGGTTTTGAACACTGAAGCTTTCTTT
many | TRBJ1-3 | TRBV7-6 | 15 | NA | CASSLEPSSGNTIYF | TGTGCCAGCAGCTTAGAACCGAGCTCTGGAAACACCATATATTTT